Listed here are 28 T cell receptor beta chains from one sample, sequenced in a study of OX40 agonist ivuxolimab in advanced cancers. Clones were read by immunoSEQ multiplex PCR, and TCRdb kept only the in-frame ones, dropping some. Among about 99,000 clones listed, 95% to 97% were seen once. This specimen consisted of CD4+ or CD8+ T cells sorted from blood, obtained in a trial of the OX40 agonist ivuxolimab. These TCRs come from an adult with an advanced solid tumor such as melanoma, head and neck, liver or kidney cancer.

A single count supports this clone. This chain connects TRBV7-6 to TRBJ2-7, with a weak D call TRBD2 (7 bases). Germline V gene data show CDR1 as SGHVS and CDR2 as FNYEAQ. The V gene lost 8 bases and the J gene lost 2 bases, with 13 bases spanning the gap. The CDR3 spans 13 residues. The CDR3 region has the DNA TGTGCCAGCGGTGCGGGGGCGACCTACGAGCAGTACTTC. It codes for CASGAGATYEQYF.

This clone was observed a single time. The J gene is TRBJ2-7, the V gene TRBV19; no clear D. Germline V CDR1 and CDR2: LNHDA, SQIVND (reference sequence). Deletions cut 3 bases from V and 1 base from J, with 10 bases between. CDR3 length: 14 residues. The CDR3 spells CASSIAGLSYEQYF. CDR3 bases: TGTGCCAGTAGTATCGCAGGATTATCCTACGAGCAGTACTTC.

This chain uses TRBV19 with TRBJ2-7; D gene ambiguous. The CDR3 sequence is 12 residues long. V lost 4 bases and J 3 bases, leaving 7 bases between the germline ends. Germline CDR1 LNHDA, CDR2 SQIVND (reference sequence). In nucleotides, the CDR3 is TGTGCCAGTAGTACGAGCGACTACGAGCAGTACTTC. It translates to CASSTSDYEQYF.

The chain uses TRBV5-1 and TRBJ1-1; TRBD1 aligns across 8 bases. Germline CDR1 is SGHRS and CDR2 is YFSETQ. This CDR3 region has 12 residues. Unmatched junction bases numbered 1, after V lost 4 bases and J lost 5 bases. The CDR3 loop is CASSNRGTEAFF. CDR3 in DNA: TGCGCCAGCAGCAACAGGGGGACTGAAGCTTTCTTT. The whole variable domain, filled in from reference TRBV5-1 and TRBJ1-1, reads KAGVTQTPRYLIKTRGQQVTLSCSPISGHRSVSWYQQTPGQGLQFLFEYFSETQRNKGNFPGRFSGRQFSNSRSEMNVSTLELGDSALYLCASSNRGTEAFFGQGTRLTVV.

CDR3 DNA: TGTGCCAGCAGTCCCGATGTAGCGGGGGTTACCGGGGAGCTGTTTTTT. Its translation is CASSPDVAGVTGELFF. This rearrangement joins TRBV27 to TRBJ2-2; 9 bases match TRBD2. In germline, CDR1 is MNHEY, CDR2 SMNVEV (reference sequence). This CDR3 has 16 amino acids. V lost 5 bases and J lost 5; bases outside the gene matches: 9.

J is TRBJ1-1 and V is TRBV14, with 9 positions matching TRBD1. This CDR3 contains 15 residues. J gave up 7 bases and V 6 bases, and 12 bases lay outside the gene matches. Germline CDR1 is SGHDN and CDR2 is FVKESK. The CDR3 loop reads CASSPLDRGNGEAFF. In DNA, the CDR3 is TGTGCCAGCAGTCCCTTAGACAGGGGGAACGGTGAAGCTTTCTTT.

The DNA of the CDR3 is TGTGCCAGCTCACCACTGACAGACTCCTACGAGCAGTACTTC. It yields the protein CASSPLTDSYEQYF. The rearrangement joins TRBV18 to TRBJ2-7; possibly TRBD1 for D (5 bases). Trimming pared 1 base from V and 0 bases from J, leaving 7 bases between. This CDR3 is built from 14 residues. Germline V gene data show CDR1 as KGHSH and CDR2 as LQKENI.

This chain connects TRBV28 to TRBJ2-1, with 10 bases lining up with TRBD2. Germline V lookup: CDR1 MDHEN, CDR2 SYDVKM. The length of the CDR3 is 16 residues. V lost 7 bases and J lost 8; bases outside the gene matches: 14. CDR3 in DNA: TGTGCCAGCAACTTCGTCGAAGCGGGGGGGCCCCATGAGCAGTTCTTC. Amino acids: CASNFVEAGGPHEQFF.

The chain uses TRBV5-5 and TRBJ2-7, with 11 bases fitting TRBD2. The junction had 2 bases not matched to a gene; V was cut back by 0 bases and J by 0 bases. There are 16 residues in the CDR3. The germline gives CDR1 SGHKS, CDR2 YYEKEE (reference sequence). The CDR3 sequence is CASSLGSGGDSYEQYF. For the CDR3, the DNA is TGTGCCAGCAGCTTGGGTAGCGGGGGGGACTCCTACGAGCAGTACTTC. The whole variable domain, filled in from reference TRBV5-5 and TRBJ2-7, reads DAGVTQSPTHLIKTRGQQVTLRCSPISGHKSVSWYQQVLGQGPQFIFQYYEKEERGRGNFPDRFSARQFPNYSSELNVNALLLGDSALYLCASSLGSGGDSYEQYFGPGTRLTVT.

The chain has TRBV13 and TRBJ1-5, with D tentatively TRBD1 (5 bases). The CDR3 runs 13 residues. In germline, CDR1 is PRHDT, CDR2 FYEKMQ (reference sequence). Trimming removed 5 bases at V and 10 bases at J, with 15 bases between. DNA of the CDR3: TGTGCCAGCAGCCTAAGCCCAGGGAGACCCCAGCATTTT. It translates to CASSLSPGRPQHF. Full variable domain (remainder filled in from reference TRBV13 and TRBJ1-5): AAGVIQSPRHLIKEKRETATLKCYPIPRHDTVYWYQQGPGQDPQFLISFYEKMQSDKGSIPDRFSAQQFSDYHSELNMSSLELGDSALYFCASSLSPGRPQHFGDGTRLSIL.

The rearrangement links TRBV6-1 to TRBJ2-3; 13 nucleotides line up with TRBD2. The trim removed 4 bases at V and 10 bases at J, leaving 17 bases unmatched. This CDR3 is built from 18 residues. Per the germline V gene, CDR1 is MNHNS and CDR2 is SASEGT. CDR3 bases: TGTGCCAGCAGTGGTGGGACGGAGACTAGCGGGAGGCCAGGGGCGCAGTATTTT. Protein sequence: CASSGGTETSGRPGAQYF.

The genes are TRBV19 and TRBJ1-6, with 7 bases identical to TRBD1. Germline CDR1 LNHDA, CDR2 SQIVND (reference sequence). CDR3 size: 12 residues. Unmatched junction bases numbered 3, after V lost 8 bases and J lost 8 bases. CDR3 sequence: CASRTGDSPLHF. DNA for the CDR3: TGTGCCAGTCGTACAGGGGATTCACCCCTCCACTTT.

The CDR3 spells CASSLGHGTGELFF. The CDR3 DNA is TGCGCCAGCAGCTTGGGACACGGAACCGGGGAGCTGTTTTTT. This rearrangement joins TRBV5-1 to TRBJ2-2; D unclear. This CDR3 is 14 amino acids long. Germline V gene lookup returns CDR1 SGHRS and CDR2 YFSETQ. V lost 0 bases and J 5 bases, leaving 8 bases between the germline ends.

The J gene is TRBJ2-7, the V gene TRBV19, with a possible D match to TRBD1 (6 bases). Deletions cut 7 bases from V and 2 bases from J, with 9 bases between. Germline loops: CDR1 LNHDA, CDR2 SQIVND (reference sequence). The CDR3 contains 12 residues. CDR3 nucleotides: TGTGCCAGTACCAGGGGTCCCTACGAGCAGTACTTC. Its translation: CASTRGPYEQYF.

The DNA of the CDR3 is TGTGCCAGCAGCTTGGGGACGGGTGAGCAGTACTTC. Residues: CASSLGTGEQYF. V is TRBV5-4 and J is TRBJ2-5, with unresolved D. Germline V CDR1 and CDR2: SGHNT, YYREEE (reference sequence). This CDR3 spans 12 amino acids. The V end lost 0 bases, the J end lost 11 bases, and 11 bases lay between the germline ends.

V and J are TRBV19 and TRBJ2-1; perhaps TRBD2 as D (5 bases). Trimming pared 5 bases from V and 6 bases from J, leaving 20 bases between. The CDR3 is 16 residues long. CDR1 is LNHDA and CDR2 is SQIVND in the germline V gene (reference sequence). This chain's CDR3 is CASSLGGLSPFNEQFF. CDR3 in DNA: TGTGCCAGTAGTCTAGGAGGACTGTCCCCATTCAATGAGCAGTTCTTC. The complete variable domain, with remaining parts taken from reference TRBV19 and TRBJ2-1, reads DGGITQSPKYLFRKEGQNVTLSCEQNLNHDAMYWYRQDPGQGLRLIYYSQIVNDFQKGDIAEGYSVSREKKESFPLTVTSAQKNPTAFYLCASSLGGLSPFNEQFFGPGTRLTVL.

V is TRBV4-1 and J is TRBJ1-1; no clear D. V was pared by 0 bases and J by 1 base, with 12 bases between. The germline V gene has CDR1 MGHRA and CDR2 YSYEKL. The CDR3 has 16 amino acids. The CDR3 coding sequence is TGCGCCAGCAGCCAAGATCTTTCGTACAGGAACACTGAAGCTTTCTTT. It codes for CASSQDLSYRNTEAFF.

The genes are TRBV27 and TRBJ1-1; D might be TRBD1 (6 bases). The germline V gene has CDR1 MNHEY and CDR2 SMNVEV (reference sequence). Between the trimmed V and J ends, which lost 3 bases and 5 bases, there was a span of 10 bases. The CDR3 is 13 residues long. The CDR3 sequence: CASSLQGWTEAFF. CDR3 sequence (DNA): TGTGCCAGCAGTTTGCAGGGGTGGACTGAAGCTTTCTTT.

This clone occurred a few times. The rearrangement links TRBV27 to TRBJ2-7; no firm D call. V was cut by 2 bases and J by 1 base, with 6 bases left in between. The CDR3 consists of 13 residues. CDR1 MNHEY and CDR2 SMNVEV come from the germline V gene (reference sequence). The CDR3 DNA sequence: TGTGCCAGCAGTTTAGGCGAATCCTACGAGCAGTACTTC. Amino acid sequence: CASSLGESYEQYF.

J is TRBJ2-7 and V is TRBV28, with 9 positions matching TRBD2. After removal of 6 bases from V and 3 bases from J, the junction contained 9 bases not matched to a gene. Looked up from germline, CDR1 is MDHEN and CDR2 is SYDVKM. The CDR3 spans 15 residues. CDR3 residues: CASRTIAGANYEQYF. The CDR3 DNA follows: TGTGCCAGCAGGACCATAGCGGGAGCCAACTACGAGCAGTACTTC.

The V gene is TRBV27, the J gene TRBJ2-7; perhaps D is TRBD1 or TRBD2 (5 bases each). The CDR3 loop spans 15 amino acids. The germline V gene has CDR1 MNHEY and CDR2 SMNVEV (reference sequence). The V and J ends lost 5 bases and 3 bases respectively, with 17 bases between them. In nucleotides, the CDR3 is TGTGCCAGCAGTCCGTCCGGGACCGTGAACTACGAGCAGTACTTC. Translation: CASSPSGTVNYEQYF.

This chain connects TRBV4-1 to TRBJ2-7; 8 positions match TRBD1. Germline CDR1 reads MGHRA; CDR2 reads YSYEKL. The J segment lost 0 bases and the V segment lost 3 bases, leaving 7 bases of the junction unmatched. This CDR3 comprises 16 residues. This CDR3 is CASSQDRTGSSYEQYF. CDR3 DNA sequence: TGCGCCAGCAGCCAGGACCGGACAGGGAGCTCCTACGAGCAGTACTTC.

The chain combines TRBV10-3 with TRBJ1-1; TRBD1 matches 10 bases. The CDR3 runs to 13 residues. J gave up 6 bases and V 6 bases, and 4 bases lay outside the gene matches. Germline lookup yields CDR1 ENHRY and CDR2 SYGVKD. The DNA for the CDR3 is TGTGCCATCAGGGACAGGGGGAAACCTGAAGCTTTCTTT. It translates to CAIRDRGKPEAFF.

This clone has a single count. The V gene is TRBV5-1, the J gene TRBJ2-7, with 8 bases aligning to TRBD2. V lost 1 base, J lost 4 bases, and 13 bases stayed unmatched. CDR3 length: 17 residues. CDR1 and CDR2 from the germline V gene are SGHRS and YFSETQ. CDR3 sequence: CASSLWGARTSQYEQYF. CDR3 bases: TGCGCCAGCAGCTTGTGGGGGGCTAGGACTAGCCAATACGAGCAGTACTTC.

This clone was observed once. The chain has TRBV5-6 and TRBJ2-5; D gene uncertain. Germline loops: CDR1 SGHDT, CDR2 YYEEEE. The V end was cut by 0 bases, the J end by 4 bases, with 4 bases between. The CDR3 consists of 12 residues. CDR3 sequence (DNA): TGTGCCAGCAGCTTGGAGGGAGAGACCCAGTACTTC. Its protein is CASSLEGETQYF.

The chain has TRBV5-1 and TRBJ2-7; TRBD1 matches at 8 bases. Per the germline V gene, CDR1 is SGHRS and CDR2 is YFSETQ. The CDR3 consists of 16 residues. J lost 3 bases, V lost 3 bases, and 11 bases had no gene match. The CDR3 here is CASSSPGTGNDYEQYF. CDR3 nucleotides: TGCGCCAGCAGCTCCCCCGGGACAGGCAACGACTACGAGCAGTACTTC.

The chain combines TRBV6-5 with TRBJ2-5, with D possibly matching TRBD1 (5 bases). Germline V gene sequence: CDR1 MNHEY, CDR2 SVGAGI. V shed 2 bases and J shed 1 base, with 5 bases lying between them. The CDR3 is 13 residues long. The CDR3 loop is CASSYQGQETQYF. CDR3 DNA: TGTGCCAGCAGTTACCAGGGCCAAGAGACCCAGTACTTC.

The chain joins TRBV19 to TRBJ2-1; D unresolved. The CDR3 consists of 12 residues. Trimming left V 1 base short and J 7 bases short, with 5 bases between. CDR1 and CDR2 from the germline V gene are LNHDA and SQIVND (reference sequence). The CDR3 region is CASSIGENEQFF. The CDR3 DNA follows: TGTGCCAGTAGTATAGGCGAGAATGAGCAGTTCTTC.